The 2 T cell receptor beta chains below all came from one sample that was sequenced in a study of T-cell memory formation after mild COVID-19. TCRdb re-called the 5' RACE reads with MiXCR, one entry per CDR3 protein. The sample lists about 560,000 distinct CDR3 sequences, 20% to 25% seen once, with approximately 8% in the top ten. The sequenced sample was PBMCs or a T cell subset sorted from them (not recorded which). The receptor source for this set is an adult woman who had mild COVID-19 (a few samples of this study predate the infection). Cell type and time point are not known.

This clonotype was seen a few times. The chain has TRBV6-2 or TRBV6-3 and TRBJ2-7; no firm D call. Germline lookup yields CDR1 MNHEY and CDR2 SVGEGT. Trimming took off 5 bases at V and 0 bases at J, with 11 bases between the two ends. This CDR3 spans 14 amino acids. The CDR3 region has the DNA TGTGCCAGCAGTCCCGCTGGGATCTCCTACGAGCAGTACTTC. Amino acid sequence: CASSPAGISYEQYF.

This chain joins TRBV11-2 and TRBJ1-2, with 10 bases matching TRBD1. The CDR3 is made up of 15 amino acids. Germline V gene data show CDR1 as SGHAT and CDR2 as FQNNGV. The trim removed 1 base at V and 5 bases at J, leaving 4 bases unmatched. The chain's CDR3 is CASSLVTGGEYGYTF. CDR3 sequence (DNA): TGTGCCAGCAGCTTAGTGACAGGGGGCGAGTATGGCTACACCTTC.